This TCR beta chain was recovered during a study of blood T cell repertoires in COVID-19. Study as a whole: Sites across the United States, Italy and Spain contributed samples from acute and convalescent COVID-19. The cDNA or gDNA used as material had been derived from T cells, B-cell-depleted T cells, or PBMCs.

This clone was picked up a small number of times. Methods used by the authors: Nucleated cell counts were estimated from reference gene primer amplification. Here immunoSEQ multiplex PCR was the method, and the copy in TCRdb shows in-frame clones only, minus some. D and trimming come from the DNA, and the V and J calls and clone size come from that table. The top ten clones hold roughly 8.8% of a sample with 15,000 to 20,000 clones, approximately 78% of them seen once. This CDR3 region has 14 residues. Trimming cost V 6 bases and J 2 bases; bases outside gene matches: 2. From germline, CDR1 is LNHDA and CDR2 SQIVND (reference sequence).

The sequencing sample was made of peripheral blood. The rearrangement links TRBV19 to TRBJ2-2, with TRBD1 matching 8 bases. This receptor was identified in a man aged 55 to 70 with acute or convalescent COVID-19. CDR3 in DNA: TGTGCCAGTAGGGACAGGGCTAACACCGGGGAGCTGTTTTTT. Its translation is CASRDRANTGELFF. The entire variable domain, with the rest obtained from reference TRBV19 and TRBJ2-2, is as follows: DGGITQSPKYLFRKEGQNVTLSCEQNLNHDAMYWYRQDPGQGLRLIYYSQIVNDFQKGDIAEGYSVSREKKESFPLTVTSAQKNPTAFYLCASRDRANTGELFFGEGSRLTVL.